The clone carrying this T cell receptor (beta chain) occurred many times. Its antigen is not identified. The sample is drawn from a study of regulatory T cells in long-lasting Graves disease. The CDR3 totals 16 residues. The germline V gene has CDR1 MNHEY and CDR2 SVGEGT. V lost 6 bases to trimming and J lost 3 bases; unmatched junction nucleotides: 14. Combining iRepertoire HTBI primers with Arm-PCR of CDR3 regions, the authors built TCR beta libraries. TCRdb analysed the multiplex PCR reads with MiXCR anew, one entry per CDR3 protein. The data contain 350,000 to 450,000 distinct CDR3 sequences, 15% of them singletons. Described time point: newly diagnosed GD, antithyroid drugs for less than 3 months. PBMC-derived RNA was used for the TCR library. Study-wide points: New patients shared 970 or so public clonotypes, and persistent patients shared more, with a few thousand.

This sample also appeared in a second study, on T cells in Graves' hyperthyroidism and ophthalmopathy. According to that study: The HTBI set primed first-round TCR CDR3 RT-PCR. Ophthalmopathy could be told apart from stable hyperthyroidism with a 13 V-J model.

The gene calls are TRBV6-2 or TRBV6-3 and TRBJ2-7, with 7 bases lining up with TRBD2. Sequences were derived from peripheral blood mononuclear cells (PBMCs), sampled at new diagnosis, from a patient treated with antithyroid drugs. This TCR was sampled from a woman between 35 and 50 years old with Graves disease. The CDR3 protein is CASSYLGGSHDYEQYF. CDR3 nucleotide sequence: TGTGCCAGCAGCTACCTTGGCGGGAGCCACGACTACGAGCAGTACTTC.